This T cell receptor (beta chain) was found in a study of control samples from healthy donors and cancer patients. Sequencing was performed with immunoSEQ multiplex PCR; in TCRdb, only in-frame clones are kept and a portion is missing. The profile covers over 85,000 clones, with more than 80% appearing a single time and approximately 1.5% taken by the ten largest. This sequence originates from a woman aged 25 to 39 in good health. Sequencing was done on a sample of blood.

The CDR3 spells CASRIAGASYNEQFF. CDR3 bases: TGTGCCAGCAGAATAGCGGGAGCTAGCTACAATGAGCAGTTCTTC. The rearrangement joins TRBV11-2 to TRBJ2-1, with 9 nucleotides matching TRBD2. V shed 6 bases, J shed 3 bases, and the junction held 6 bases outside the gene matches. Per the germline V gene, CDR1 is SGHAT and CDR2 is FQNNGV. This CDR3 spans 15 amino acids.